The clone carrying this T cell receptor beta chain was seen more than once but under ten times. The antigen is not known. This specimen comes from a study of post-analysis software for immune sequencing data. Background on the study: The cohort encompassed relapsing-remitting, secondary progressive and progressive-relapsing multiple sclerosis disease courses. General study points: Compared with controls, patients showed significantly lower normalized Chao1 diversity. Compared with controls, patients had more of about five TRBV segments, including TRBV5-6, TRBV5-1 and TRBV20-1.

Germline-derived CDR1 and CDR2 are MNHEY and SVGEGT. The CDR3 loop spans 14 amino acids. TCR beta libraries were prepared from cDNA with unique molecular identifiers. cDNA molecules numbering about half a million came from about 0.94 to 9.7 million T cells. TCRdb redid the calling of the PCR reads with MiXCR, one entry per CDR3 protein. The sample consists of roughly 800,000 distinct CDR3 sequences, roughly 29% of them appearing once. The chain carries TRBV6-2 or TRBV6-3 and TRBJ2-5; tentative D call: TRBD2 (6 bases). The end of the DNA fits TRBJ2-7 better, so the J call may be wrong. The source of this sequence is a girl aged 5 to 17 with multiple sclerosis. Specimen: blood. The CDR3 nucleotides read TGTGCCAGCAGTTACCTTCGGGAGTGCCACGAGCAGTACTTC. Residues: CASSYLRECHEQYF.